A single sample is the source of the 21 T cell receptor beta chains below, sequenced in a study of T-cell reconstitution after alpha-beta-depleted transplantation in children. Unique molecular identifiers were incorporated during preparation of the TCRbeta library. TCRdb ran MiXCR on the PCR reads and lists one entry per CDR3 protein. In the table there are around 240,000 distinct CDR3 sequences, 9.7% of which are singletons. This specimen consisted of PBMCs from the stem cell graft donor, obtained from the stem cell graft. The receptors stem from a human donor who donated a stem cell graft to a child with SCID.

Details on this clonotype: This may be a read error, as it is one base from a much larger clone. CDR3 amino acids: CASGWGRFYEQYF. CDR3 DNA: TGTGCCAGCGGCTGGGGACGGTTCTACGAGCAGTACTTC. The gene calls are TRBV6-2 or TRBV6-3 and TRBJ2-7; either TRBD1 or TRBD2 may supply D (5 bases each). This CDR3 has 13 residues. Germline V gene lookup returns CDR1 MNHEY and CDR2 SVGEGT. Trimming shortened V by 8 bases and J by 3 bases, and 14 bases separated the two germline ends.

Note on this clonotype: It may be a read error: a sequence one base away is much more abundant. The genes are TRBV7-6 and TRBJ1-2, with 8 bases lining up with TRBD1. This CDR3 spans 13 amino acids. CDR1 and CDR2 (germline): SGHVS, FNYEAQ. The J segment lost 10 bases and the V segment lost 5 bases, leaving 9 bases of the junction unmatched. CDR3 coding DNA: TGTGCCAGCAGCGAGCAGGGGGCGAATGTCTACACCTTC. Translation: CASSEQGANVYTF.

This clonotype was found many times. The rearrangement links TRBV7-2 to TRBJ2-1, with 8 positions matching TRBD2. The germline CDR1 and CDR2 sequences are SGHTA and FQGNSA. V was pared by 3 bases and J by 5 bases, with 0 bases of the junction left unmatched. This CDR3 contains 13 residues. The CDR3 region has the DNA TGTGCCAGCAGCTTTAGCGGGAACAATGAGCAGTTCTTC. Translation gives CASSFSGNNEQFF.

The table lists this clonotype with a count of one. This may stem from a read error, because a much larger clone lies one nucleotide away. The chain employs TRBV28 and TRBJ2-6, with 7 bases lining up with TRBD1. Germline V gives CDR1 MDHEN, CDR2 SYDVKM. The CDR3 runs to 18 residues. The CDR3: CASSILQGRGSGANVPTF. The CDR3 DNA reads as TGTGCCAGCAGTATTTTACAGGGGCGTGGGTCTGGGGCCAACGTCCCGACTTTC.

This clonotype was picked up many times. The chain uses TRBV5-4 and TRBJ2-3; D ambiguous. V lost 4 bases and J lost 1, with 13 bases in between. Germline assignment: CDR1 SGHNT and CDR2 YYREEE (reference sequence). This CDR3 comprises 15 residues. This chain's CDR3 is CASSLVRRGTDTQYF. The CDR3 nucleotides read TGTGCCAGCAGCCTGGTGCGGCGCGGCACAGATACGCAGTATTTT.

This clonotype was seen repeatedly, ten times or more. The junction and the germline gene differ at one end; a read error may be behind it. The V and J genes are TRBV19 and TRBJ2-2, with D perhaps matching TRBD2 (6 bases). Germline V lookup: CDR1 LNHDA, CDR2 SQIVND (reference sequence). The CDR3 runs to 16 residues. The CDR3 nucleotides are TGCGCCAGTAGTATAGATCCGGGGGTGAGCACCGGGGAGCTGTTTTTT. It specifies CASSIDPGVSTGELFF.

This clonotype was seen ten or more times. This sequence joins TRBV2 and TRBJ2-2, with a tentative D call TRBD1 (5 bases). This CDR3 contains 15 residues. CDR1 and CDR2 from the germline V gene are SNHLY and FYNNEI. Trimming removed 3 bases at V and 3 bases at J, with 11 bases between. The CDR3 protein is CASSDPRQHTGELFF. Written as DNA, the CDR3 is TGTGCCAGCAGTGACCCGAGACAGCACACCGGGGAGCTGTTTTTT. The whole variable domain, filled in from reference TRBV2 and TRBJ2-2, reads EPEVTQTPSHQVTQMGQEVILRCVPISNHLYFYWYRQILGQKVEFLVSFYNNEISEKSEIFDDQFSVERPDGSNFTLKIRSTKLEDSAMYFCASSDPRQHTGELFFGEGSRLTVL.

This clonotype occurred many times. CDR3 in amino acids: CASTSWGRDEETQYF. The CDR3 DNA is TGCGCCAGCACATCCTGGGGCAGGGATGAAGAGACCCAGTACTTC. The gene calls are TRBV5-1 and TRBJ2-5, with D maybe TRBD1 (5 bases). Germline CDR1 is SGHRS and CDR2 is YFSETQ. The CDR3 is made up of 15 amino acids. Trimming cost V 6 bases and J 3 bases, with 18 bases left between them.

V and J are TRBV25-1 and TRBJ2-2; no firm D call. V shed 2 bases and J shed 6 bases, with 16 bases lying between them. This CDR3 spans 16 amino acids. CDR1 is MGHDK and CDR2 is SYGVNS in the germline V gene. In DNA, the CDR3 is TGTGCCAGCAGTGAAAATGGCAGATATATCGCCGGGGAGCTGTTTTTT. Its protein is CASSENGRYIAGELFF.

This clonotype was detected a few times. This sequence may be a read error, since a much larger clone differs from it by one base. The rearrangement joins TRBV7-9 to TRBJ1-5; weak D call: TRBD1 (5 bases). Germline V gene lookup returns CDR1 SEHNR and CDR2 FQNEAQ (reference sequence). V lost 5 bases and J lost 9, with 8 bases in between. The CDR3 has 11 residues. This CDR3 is CASSRGGPQHF. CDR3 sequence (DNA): TGTGCCAGCAGCCGGGGGGGGCCCCAGCATTTT.

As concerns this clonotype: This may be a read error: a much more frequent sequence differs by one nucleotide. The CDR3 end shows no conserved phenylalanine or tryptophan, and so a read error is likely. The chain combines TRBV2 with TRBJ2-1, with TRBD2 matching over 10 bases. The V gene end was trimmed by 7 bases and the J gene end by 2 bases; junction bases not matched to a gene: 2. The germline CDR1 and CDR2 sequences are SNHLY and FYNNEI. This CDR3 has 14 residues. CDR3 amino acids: CASTGTSAYNEQFL. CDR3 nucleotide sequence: TGTGCCAGCACAGGGACTAGCGCCTACAATGAGCAGTTCTTG.

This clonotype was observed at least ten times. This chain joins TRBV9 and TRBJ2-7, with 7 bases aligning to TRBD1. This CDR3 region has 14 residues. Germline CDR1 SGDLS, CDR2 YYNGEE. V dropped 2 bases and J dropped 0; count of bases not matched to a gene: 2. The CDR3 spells CASSVGTASYEQYF. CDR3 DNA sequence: TGTGCCAGCAGCGTCGGGACAGCCTCCTACGAGCAGTACTTC.

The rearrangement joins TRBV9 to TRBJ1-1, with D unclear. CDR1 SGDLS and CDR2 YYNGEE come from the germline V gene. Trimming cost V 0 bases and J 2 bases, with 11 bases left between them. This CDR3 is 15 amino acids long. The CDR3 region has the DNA TGTGCCAGCAGCGTAGACGCAGGCGTTAACACTGAAGCTTTCTTT. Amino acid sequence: CASSVDAGVNTEAFF.

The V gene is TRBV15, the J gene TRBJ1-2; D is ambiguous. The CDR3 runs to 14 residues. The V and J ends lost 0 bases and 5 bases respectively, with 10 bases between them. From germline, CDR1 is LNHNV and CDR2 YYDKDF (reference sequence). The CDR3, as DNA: TGTGCCACCAGCAGAGATACGGGGTTATATGGCTACACCTTC. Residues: CATSRDTGLYGYTF.

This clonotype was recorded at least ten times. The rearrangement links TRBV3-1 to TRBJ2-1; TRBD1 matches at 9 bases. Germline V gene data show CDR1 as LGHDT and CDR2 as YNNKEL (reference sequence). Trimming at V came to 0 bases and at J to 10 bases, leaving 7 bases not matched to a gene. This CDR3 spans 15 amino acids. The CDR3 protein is CASSQDSGTGREQFF. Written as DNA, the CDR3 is TGTGCCAGCAGCCAAGACTCCGGGACAGGGAGAGAGCAGTTCTTC.

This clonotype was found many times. CDR3 in DNA: TGTGCCAGCAGCCAAGGGGGGGCAGGGTCGAGTTCACCCCTCCACTTT. Protein: CASSQGGAGSSSPLHF. The chain uses TRBV14 and TRBJ1-6, with D possibly matching TRBD1 (6 bases). CDR1 SGHDN and CDR2 FVKESK come from the germline V gene. V lost 1 base and J 9 bases, leaving 16 bases between the germline ends. The length of the CDR3 is 16 residues.

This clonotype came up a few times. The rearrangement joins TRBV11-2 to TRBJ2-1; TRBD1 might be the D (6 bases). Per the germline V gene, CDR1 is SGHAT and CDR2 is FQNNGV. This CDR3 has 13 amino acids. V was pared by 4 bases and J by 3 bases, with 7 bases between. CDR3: CASSWDIYNEQFF. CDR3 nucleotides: TGTGCCAGCAGCTGGGACATCTACAATGAGCAGTTCTTC.

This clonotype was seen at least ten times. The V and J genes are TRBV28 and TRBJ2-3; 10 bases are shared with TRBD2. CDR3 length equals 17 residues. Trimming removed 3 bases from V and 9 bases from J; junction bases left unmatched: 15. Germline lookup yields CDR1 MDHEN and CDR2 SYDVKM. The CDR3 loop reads CASSLPPGAGGLETQYF. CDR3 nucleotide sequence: TGTGCCAGCAGTTTGCCTCCGGGAGCGGGGGGGCTTGAGACGCAGTATTTT.

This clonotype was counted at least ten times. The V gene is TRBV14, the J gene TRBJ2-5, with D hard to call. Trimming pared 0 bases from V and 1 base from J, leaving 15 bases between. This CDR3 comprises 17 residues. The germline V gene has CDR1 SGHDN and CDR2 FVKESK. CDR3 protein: CASSQESFAGPQETQYF. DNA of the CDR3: TGTGCCAGCAGCCAAGAGTCGTTTGCAGGACCCCAAGAGACCCAGTACTTC. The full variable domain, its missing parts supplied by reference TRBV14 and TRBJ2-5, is EAGVTQFPSHSVIEKGQTVTLRCDPISGHDNLYWYRRVMGKEIKFLLHFVKESKQDESGMPNNRFLAERTGGTYSTLKVQPAELEDSGVYFCASSQESFAGPQETQYFGPGTRLLVL.

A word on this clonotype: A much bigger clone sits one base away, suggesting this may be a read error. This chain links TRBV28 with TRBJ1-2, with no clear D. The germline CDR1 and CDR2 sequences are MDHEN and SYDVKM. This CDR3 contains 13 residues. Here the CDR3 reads CASSSLNGYGDTF. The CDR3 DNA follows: TGTGCCAGCAGTTCTCTCAATGGCTATGGCGACACCTTC.

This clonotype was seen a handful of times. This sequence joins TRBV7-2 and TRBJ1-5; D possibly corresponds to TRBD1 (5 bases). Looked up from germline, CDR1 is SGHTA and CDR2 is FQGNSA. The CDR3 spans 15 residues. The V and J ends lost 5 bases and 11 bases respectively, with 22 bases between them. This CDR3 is CASSPRTGQNWAQHF. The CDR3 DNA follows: TGTGCCAGCAGCCCCAGGACGGGGCAAAATTGGGCCCAGCATTTT. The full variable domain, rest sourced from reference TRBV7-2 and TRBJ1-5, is GAGVSQSPSNKVTEKGKDVELRCDPISGHTALYWYRQSLGQGLEFLIYFQGNSAPDKSGLPSDRFSAERTGGSVSTLTIQRTQQEDSAVYLCASSPRTGQNWAQHFGDGTRLSIL.